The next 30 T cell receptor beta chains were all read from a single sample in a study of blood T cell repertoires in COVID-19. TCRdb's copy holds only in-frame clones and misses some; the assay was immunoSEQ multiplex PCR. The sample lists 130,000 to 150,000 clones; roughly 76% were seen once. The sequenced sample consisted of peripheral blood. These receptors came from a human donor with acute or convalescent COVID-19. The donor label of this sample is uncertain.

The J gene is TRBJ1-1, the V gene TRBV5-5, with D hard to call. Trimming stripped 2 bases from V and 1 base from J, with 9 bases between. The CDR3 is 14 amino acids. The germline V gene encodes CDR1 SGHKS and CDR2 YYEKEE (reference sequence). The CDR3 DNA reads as TGTGCCAGCAGCTTACAGCCCCAGAACACTGAAGCTTTCTTT. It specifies CASSLQPQNTEAFF.

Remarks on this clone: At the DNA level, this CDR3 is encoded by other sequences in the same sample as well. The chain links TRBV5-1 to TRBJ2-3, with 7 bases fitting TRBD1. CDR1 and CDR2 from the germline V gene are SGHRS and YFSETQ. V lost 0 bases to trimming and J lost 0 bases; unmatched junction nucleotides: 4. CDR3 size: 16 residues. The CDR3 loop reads CASSLEGGLSTDTQYF. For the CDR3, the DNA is TGCGCCAGCAGCTTGGAAGGGGGCCTGAGCACAGATACGCAGTATTTT.

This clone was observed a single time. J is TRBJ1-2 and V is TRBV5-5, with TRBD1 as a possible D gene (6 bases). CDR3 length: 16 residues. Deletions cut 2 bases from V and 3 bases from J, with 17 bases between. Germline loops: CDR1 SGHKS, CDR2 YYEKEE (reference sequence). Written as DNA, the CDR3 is TGTGCCAGCAGCTTCACGGCAACAGGGTACGACTATGGCTACACCTTC. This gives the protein CASSFTATGYDYGYTF.

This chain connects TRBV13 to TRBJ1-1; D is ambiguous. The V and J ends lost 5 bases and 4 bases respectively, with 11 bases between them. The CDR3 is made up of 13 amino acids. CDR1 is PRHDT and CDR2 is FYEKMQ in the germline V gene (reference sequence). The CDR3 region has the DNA TGTGCCAGCAGCCCCCGGGGAAGCACTGAAGCTTTCTTT. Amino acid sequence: CASSPRGSTEAFF.

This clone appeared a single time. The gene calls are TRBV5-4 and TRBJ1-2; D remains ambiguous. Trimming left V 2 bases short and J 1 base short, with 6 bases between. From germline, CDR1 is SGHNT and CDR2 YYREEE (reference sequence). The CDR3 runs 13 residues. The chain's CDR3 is CASSFHNNYGYTF. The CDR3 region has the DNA TGTGCCAGCAGCTTCCACAATAACTATGGCTACACCTTC.

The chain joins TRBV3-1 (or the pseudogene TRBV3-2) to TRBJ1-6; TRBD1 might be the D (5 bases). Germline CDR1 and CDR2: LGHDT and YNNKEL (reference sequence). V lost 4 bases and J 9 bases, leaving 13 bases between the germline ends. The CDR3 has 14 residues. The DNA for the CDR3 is TGTGCCAGCAGCCGGGACTCTGGGGTTTCACCCCTCCACTTT. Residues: CASSRDSGVSPLHF.

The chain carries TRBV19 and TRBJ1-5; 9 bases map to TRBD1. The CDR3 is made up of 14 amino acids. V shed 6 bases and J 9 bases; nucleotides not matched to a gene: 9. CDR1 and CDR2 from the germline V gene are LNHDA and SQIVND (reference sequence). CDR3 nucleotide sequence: TGTGCCAGTAGGGAGGTACAGGGGGCAAGGCCCCAGCATTTT. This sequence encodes CASREVQGARPQHF.

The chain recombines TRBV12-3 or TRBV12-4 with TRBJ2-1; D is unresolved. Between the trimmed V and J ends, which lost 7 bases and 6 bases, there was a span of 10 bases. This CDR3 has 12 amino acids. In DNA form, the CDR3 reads TGTGCCAGCACCCCAAACTTCAATGAGCAGTTCTTC. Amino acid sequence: CASTPNFNEQFF.

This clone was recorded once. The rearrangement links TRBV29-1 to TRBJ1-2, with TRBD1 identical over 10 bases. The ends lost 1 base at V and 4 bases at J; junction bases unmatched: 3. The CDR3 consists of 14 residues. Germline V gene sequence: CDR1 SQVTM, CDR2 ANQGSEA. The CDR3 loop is CSVEGQGAPYGYTF. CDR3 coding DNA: TGCAGCGTTGAAGGACAGGGGGCCCCCTATGGCTACACCTTC.

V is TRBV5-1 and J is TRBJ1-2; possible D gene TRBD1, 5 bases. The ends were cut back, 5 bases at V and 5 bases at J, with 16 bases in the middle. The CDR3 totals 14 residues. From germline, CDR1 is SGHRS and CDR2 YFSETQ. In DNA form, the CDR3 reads TGCGCCAGCAGTTTACAGCGGGGGAAATATGGCTACACCTTC. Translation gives CASSLQRGKYGYTF.

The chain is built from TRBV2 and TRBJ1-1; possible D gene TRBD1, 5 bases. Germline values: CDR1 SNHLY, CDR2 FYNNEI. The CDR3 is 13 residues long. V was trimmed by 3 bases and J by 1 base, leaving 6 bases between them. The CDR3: CASSDGQNTEAFF. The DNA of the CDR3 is TGTGCCAGCAGTGATGGACAGAACACTGAAGCTTTCTTT.

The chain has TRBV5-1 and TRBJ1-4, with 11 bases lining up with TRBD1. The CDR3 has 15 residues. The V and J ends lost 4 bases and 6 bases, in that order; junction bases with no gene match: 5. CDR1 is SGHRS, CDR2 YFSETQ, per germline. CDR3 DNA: TGCGCCAGCAGCCGCCAGGGACAGGGGGATGAAAAACTGTTTTTT. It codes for CASSRQGQGDEKLFF.

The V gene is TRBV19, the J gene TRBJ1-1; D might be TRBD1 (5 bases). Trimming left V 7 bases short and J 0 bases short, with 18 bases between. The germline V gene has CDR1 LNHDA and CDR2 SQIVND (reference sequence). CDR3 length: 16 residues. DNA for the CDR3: TGTGCCAGTATTGACATTGGGGGGGGAGTGAACACTGAAGCTTTCTTT. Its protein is CASIDIGGGVNTEAFF.

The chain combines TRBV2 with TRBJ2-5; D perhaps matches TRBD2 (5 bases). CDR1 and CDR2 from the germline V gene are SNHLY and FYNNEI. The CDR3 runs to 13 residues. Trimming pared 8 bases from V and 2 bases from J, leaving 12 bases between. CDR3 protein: CASQPRGQETQYF. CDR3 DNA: TGTGCCAGCCAACCGCGAGGGCAAGAGACCCAGTACTTC.

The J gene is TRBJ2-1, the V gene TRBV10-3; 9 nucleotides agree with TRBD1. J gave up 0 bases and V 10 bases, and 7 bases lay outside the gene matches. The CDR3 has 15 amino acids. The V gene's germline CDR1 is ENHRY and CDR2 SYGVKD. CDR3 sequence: CATTGGDSSYNEQFF. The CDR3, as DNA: TGTGCCACCACAGGGGGCGATAGCTCCTACAATGAGCAGTTCTTC.

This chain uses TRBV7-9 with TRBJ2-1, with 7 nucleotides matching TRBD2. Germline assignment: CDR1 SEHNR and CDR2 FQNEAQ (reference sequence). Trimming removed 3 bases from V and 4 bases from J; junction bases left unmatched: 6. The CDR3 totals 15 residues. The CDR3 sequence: CASSLGTNYYNEQFF. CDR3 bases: TGTGCCAGCAGCTTGGGGACTAATTATTACAATGAGCAGTTCTTC.

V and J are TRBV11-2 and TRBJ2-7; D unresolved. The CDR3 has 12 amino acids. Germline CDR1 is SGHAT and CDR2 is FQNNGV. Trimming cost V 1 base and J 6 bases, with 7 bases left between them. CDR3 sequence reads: CASSLGAGEQYV. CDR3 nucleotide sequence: TGTGCCAGCAGCTTAGGGGCCGGCGAGCAGTACGTC.

This CDR3 reads CASSRCPRDRRCNEQFF. CDR3 nucleotide sequence: TGTGCCAGCAGCCGATGTCCCCGGGACAGACGATGCAATGAGCAGTTCTTC. This chain uses TRBV5-7 with TRBJ2-1; 7 bases map to TRBD1. TRBV5-7 is annotated as an ORF whose role is uncertain. This CDR3 is built from 17 residues. The V segment lost 4 bases and the J segment 6 bases; nucleotides outside the gene matches: 16.

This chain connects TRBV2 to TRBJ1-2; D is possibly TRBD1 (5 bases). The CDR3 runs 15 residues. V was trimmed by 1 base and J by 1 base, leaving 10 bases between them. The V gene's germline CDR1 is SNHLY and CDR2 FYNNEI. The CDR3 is CASSEDPQGNYGYTF. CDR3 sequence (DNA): TGTGCCAGCAGTGAAGATCCTCAGGGTAACTATGGCTACACCTTC.

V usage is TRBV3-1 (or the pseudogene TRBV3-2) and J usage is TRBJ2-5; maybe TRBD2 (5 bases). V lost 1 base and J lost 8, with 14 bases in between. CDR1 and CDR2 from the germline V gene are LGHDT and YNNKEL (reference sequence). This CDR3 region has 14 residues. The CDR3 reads CASSQGAGPETQYF. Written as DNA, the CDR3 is TGTGCCAGCAGCCAAGGGGCGGGCCCTGAAACCCAGTACTTC.

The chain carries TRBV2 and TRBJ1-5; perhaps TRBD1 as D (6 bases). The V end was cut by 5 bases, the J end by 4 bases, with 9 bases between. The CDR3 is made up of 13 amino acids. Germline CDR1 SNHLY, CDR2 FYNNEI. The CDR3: CASSQGPNQPQHF. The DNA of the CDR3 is TGTGCCAGCAGTCAGGGGCCGAATCAGCCCCAGCATTTT.

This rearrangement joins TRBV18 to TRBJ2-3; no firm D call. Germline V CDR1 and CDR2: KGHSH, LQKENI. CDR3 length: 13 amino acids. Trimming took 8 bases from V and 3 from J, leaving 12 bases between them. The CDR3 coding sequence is TGTGCCAGCCGTTCGTATGAGACAGATACGCAGTATTTT. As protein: CASRSYETDTQYF.

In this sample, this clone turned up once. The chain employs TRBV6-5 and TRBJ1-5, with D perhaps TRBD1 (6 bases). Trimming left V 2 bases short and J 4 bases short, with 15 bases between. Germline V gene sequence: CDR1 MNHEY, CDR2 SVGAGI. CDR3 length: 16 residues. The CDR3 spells CASSYDSPRGNQPQHF. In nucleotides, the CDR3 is TGTGCCAGCAGTTACGACAGCCCTAGGGGGAATCAGCCCCAGCATTTT.

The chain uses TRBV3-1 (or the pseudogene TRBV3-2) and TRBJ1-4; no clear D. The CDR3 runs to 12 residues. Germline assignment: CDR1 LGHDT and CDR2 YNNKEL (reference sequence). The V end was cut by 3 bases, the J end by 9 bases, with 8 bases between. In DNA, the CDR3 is TGTGCCAGCAGCCAGGCGGGAAAAAAACTGTTTTTT. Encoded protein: CASSQAGKKLFF.

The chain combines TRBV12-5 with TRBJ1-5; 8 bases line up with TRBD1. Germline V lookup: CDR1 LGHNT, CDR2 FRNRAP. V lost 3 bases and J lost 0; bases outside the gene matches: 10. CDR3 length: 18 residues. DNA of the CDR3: TGTGCTAGTGGTTTAGGAGGGACAGGAGTAAATAGCAATCAGCCCCAGCATTTT. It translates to CASGLGGTGVNSNQPQHF. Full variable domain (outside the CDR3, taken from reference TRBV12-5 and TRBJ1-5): DARVTQTPRHKVTEMGQEVTMRCQPILGHNTVFWYRQTMMQGLELLAYFRNRAPLDDSGMPKDRFSAEMPDATLATLKIQPSEPRDSAVYFCASGLGGTGVNSNQPQHFGDGTRLSIL.

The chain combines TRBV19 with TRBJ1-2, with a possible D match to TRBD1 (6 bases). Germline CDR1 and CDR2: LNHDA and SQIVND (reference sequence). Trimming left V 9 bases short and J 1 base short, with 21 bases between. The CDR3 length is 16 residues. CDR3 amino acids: CASAPGASRYNYGYTF. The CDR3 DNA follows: TGTGCCAGCGCTCCAGGGGCATCCAGGTATAACTATGGCTACACCTTC.

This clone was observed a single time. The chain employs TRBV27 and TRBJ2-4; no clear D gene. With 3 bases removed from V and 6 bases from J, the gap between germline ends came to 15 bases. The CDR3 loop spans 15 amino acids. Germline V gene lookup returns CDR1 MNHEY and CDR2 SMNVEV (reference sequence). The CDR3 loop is CASSFDYGDSNIQYF. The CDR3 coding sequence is TGTGCCAGCAGTTTTGATTACGGAGACTCAAACATTCAGTACTTC.

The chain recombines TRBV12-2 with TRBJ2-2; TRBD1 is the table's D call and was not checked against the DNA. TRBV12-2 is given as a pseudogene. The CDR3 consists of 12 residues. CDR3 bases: TGTCAAGGAACGACAGGCACCGGGGAGCTGTTTTTT. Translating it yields CQGTTGTGELFF.

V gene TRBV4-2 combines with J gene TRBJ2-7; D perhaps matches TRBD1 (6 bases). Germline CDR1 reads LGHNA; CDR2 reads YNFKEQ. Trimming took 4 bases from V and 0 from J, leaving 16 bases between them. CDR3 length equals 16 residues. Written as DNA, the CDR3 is TGTGCCAGCAGCCGGTCACAAGGGGACACCTCCTACGAGCAGTACTTC. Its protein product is CASSRSQGDTSYEQYF.

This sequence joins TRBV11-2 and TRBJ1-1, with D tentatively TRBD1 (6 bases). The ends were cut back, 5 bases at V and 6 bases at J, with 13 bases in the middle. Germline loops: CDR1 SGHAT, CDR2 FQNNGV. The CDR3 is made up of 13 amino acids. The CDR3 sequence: CASSTRGGAEAFF. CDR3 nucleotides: TGTGCCAGCAGCACTAGAGGGGGAGCTGAAGCTTTCTTT.